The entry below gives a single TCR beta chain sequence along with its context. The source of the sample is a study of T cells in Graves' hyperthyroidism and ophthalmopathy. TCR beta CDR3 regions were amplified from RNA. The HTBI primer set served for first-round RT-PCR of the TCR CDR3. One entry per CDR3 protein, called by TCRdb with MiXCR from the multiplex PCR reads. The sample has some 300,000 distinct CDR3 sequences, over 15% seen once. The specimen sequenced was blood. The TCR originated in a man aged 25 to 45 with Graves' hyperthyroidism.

DNA of the CDR3: TGCACCCTTTTCCGTAAGACAGGGGGATTATACACCATATATTTT. Translation: CTLFRKTGGLYTIYF. V gene TRBV29-1 combines with J gene TRBJ1-3; TRBD1 agrees at 9 bases. CDR3 length equals 15 residues. Germline V gene sequence: CDR1 SQVTM, CDR2 ANQGSEA.